Described below is a single T cell receptor beta chain sequence and its context. The antigen is not known. The data originate from a study of cytomegalovirus exposure and HLA in healthy donors. This table comes from immunoSEQ multiplex PCR, and its TCRdb copy is limited to in-frame clones, with some not included. Among about 160,000 clones listed, about nine tenths were seen once. Study results and caveats: The study listed under 200 cytomegalovirus-associated TCR beta chains.

Germline loops: CDR1 MDHEN, CDR2 SYDVKM. Trimming cost V 5 bases and J 0 bases, with 13 bases left between them. There are 15 residues in the CDR3. This rearrangement joins TRBV28 to TRBJ1-2, with D perhaps TRBD1 (6 bases). This TCR was sampled from a woman in her twenties or thirties in good health and CMV-seronegative. The sequenced sample was PBMCs. CDR3 coding DNA: TGTGCCAGCAGTCCCGCCGACAGGACTAACTATGGCTACACCTTC. Encoded protein: CASSPADRTNYGYTF.